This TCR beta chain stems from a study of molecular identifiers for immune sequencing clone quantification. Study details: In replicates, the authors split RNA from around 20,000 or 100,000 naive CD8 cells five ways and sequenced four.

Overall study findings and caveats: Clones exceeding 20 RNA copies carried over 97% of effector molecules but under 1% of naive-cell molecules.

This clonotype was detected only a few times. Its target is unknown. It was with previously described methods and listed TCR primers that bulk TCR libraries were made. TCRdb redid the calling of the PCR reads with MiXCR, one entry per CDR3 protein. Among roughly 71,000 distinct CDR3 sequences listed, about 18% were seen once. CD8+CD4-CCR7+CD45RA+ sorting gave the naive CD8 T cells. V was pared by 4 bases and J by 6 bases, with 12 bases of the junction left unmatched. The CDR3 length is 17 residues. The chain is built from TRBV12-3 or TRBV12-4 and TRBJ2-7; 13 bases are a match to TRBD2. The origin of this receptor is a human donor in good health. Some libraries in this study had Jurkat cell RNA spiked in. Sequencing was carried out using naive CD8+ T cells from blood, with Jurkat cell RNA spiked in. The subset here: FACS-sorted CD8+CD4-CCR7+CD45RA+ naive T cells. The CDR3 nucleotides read TGTGCCAGCAGTTCTAAAGCCTGGACTAGCGGGAGAGCCGAGCAGTACTTC. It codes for CASSSKAWTSGRAEQYF.